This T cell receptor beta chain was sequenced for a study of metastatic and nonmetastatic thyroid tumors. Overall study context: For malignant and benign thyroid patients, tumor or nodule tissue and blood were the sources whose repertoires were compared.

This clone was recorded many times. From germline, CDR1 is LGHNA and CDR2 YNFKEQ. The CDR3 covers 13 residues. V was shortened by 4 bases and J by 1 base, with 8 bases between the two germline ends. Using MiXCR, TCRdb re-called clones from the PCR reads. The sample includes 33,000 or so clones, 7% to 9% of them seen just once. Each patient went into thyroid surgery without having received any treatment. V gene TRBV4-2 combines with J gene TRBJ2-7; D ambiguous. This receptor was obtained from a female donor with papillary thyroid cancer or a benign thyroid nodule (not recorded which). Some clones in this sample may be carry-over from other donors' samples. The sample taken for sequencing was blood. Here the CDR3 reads CASSRELSYEQYF. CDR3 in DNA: TGTGCCAGCAGCCGGGAACTATCCTACGAGCAGTACTTC.